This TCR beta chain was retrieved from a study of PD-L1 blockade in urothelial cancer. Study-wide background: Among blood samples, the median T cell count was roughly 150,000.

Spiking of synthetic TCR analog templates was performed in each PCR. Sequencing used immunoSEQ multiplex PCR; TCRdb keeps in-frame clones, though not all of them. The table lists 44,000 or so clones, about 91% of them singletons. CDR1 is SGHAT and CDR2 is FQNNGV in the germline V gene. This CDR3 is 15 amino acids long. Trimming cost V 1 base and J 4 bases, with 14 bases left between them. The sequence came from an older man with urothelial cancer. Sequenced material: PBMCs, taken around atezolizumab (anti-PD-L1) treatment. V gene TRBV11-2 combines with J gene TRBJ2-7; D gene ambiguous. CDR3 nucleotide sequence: TGTGCCAGCAGCTTAGGACACGCTCCCAATTACGAGCAGTACTTC. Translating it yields CASSLGHAPNYEQYF.